These 12 T cell receptor beta chains came from one sample sequenced in a study of cytomegalovirus exposure and HLA in healthy donors (dated by TCRdb to the late 2010s). The library was produced with the immunoSEQ multiplex PCR assay. For the multiplex PCR, a mixture combining 60 forward primers for TCR Vbeta segments and 13 reverse primers for TCR Jbeta segments was used. The clones in this table, taken by TCRdb from immuneACCESS, are in-frame only. Not every clone is retained; where verified, under half of the shortfall comes from an unresolved V gene, and the cause of the rest is unknown. The sample table shows around 180,000 clones, and approximately 81% are seen once. The ten largest clones capture about 2% of the sample. Sequencing used PBMCs. These receptors all come from a woman between 18 and 29 years old in good health and CMV-seropositive.

The chain combines TRBV9 with TRBJ2-7; TRBD2 matches at 8 bases. Germline assignment: CDR1 SGDLS and CDR2 YYNGEE. V shed 0 bases and J 6 bases; nucleotides not matched to a gene: 14. The CDR3 runs to 17 residues. The CDR3 nucleotides read TGTGCCAGCAGCGTAGGATCTAGCGGGTTTACCGCGGGCGAGCAGTACTTC. Its translation: CASSVGSSGFTAGEQYF.

The chain is built from TRBV7-2 and TRBJ2-5; the D is unclear. The germline V gene has CDR1 SGHTA and CDR2 FQGNSA. The CDR3 runs 14 residues. The V gene lost 1 base and the J gene lost 5 bases, with 11 bases spanning the gap. The CDR3 spells CASSLGGQFETQYF. CDR3 coding DNA: TGTGCCAGCAGCTTAGGTGGGCAGTTTGAGACCCAGTACTTC.

J is TRBJ2-5 and V is TRBV4-2, with 10 bases aligning to TRBD2. V dropped 2 bases and J dropped 5; count of bases not matched to a gene: 14. Germline V lookup: CDR1 LGHNA, CDR2 YNFKEQ. The CDR3 consists of 18 residues. The CDR3 DNA reads TGTGCCAGCAGCCAATGGTCTAGCGGGGGCGGCCGAGGGGAGACCCAGTACTTC. Protein: CASSQWSSGGGRGETQYF.

V and J are TRBV19 and TRBJ1-6; D not resolved. The V gene lost 2 bases and the J gene lost 4 bases, with 9 bases spanning the gap. Per germline, CDR1 LNHDA and CDR2 SQIVND (reference sequence). The CDR3 runs to 15 residues. The CDR3 loop is CASSIISGYNSPLHF. DNA of the CDR3: TGTGCCAGTAGTATAATCAGCGGGTATAATTCACCCCTCCACTTT. The whole variable domain, remainder taken from reference TRBV19 and TRBJ1-6, is DGGITQSPKYLFRKEGQNVTLSCEQNLNHDAMYWYRQDPGQGLRLIYYSQIVNDFQKGDIAEGYSVSREKKESFPLTVTSAQKNPTAFYLCASSIISGYNSPLHFGNGTRLTVT.

Only one count was recorded for this clone. The chain joins TRBV15 to TRBJ2-2, with D perhaps matching TRBD1 (6 bases). The germline V and J ends were trimmed by 3 bases and 2 bases, with 13 bases remaining between them. CDR3 length: 16 residues. Germline V gene lookup returns CDR1 LNHNV and CDR2 YYDKDF (reference sequence). Here the CDR3 reads CATSSWGTYNTGELFF. The CDR3 DNA reads as TGTGCCACCAGCAGTTGGGGGACATACAACACCGGGGAGCTGTTTTTT.

The CDR3: CASSLPYRGAYNEQFF. The CDR3 DNA follows: TGTGCCAGCAGCTTACCTTATCGGGGGGCCTACAATGAGCAGTTCTTC. The chain couples TRBV7-9 to TRBJ2-1; 7 bases line up with TRBD2. The trim removed 2 bases at V and 2 bases at J, leaving 6 bases unmatched. The germline V gene has CDR1 SEHNR and CDR2 FQNEAQ (reference sequence). The CDR3 runs to 16 residues.

The chain employs TRBV30 and TRBJ1-2, with 9 bases matching TRBD1. Per the germline V gene, CDR1 is GTSNPN and CDR2 is SVGIG (reference sequence). V was pared by 5 bases and J by 7 bases, with 11 bases of the junction left unmatched. CDR3 length: 14 residues. The CDR3 protein is CAWEPGQGFGGYTF. The DNA for the CDR3 is TGTGCCTGGGAGCCGGGACAGGGTTTCGGTGGCTACACCTTC. Combining the CDR3 with reference TRBV30 and TRBJ1-2 gives the whole variable domain SQTIHQWPATLVQPVGSPLSLECTVEGTSNPNLYWYRQAAGRGLQLLFYSVGIGQISSEVPQNLSASRPQDRQFILSSKKLLLSDSGFYLCAWEPGQGFGGYTFGSGTRLTVV.

The chain uses TRBV6-1 and TRBJ2-5; 11 bases are a match to TRBD2. CDR3 size: 15 residues. The germline V gene has CDR1 MNHNS and CDR2 SASEGT. V dropped 10 bases and J dropped 5; count of bases not matched to a gene: 12. Here the CDR3 reads CATTSGGPPWETQYF. The CDR3 bases are TGTGCCACCACTAGCGGGGGCCCCCCGTGGGAGACCCAGTACTTC.

This clone was detected only a few times. This rearrangement joins TRBV6-6 to TRBJ1-1, with TRBD1 as a possible D gene (5 bases). Germline V gene data show CDR1 as MNHNY and CDR2 as SVGAGI (reference sequence). Trimming took off 8 bases at V and 1 base at J, with 14 bases between the two ends. This CDR3 is built from 14 residues. The CDR3 spells CASRQSQGNTEAFF. CDR3 coding DNA: TGTGCCAGCCGGCAATCCCAGGGGAACACTGAAGCTTTCTTT.

The V call is TRBV21-1, the J call TRBJ2-6; the table assigns TRBD1, which was not confirmed against the DNA. TRBV21-1 is marked as a pseudogene. The CDR3 totals 15 residues. CDR3 residues: CASRPGSSGANVLTF. CDR3 sequence (DNA): TGTGCCAGCAGACCAGGAAGCTCTGGGGCCAACGTCCTGACTTTC.

This sequence joins TRBV2 and TRBJ1-2; D is perhaps TRBD1 (6 bases). The V end was cut by 5 bases, the J end by 4 bases, with 23 bases between. CDR3 size: 17 residues. Per the germline V gene, CDR1 is SNHLY and CDR2 is FYNNEI. CDR3 in DNA: TGTGCCAGCAGTCCTAGACAGGCCACCCACTCTCTCTATGGCTACACCTTC. Residues: CASSPRQATHSLYGYTF.

This clone appeared a few times. The chain recombines TRBV2 with TRBJ1-1; no definite D call. Germline CDR1 SNHLY, CDR2 FYNNEI. This CDR3 has 11 residues. V shed 8 bases and J shed 4 bases, with 8 bases lying between them. CDR3 sequence reads: CASEEGTEAFF. For the CDR3, the DNA is TGTGCCAGCGAGGAGGGCACTGAAGCTTTCTTT.